This TCR beta chain was sequenced for a study of vaccination and CD4 T cells after COVID-19. About this clonotype itself: Its target is not known.

This sample's treatment: roughly ten-day PBMC culture with coronavirus spike peptide pools or control peptides (ViraFEST assay). The Oncomine TCR Beta short-read assay was what sequenced the DNA obtained from cultured CD4+ T cells. TCRdb passed the PCR reads through MiXCR, listing each CDR3 protein once. The sample holds more than 12,000 distinct CDR3 sequences, roughly 28% seen once. The CDR3 runs to 15 residues. Germline loops: CDR1 SGHNT, CDR2 YYREEE (reference sequence). V was clipped by 4 bases and J by 8 bases, with 16 bases between them. The V gene is TRBV5-4, the J gene TRBJ1-6, with D tentatively TRBD1 (5 bases). Material: cultured CD4+ T cells from blood. This sequence originates from a human donor with COVID-19. Here the CDR3 reads CASSASDEGYSPLHF. The CDR3 region has the DNA TGTGCCAGCAGCGCCTCGGACGAGGGGTATTCACCCCTCCACTTT.